This TCR beta chain was found in a study of cytomegalovirus exposure and HLA in healthy donors. This clone was found a few times. As yet, its antigen is unknown. Whole-study results and caveats: What a later analysis showed was that several of the most significant clusters appeared linked to common viral pathogens. Later on, an analysis tied around 17,000 TCR beta sequences to HLA alleles at 0.05 false discovery rate.

Both 60 Vbeta primers and 13 Jbeta primers went into the PCR. Produced via immunoSEQ multiplex PCR; TCRdb's table is partial and in-frame only. The sample holds tens of thousands of clones, around four fifths seen once. The sequence derives from a middle-aged woman in good health and CMV-seronegative. The sequencing input was PBMCs.

The CDR3 nucleotides are TGCGCCAGCAGCTTCAGGGGGGACTACACCTTC. Protein: CASSFRGDYTF. The chain carries TRBV5-1 and TRBJ1-2, with 7 bases lining up with TRBD1. CDR3 size: 11 residues. J was trimmed by 10 bases and V by 2 bases; bases with no gene match: 2. CDR1 is SGHRS and CDR2 is YFSETQ in the germline V gene.